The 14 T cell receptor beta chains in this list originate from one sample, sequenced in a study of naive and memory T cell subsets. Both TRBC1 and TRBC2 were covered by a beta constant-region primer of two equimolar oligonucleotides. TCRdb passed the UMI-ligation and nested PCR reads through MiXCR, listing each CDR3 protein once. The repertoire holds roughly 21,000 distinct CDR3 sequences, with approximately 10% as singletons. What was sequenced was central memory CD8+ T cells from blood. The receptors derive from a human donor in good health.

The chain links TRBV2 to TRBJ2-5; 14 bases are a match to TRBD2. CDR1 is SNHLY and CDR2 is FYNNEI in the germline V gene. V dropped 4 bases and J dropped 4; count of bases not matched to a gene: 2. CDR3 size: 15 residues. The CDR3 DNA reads TGTGCCAGCAGTGGGGGACTAGCGGGAGCAGAGACCCAGTACTTC. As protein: CASSGGLAGAETQYF.

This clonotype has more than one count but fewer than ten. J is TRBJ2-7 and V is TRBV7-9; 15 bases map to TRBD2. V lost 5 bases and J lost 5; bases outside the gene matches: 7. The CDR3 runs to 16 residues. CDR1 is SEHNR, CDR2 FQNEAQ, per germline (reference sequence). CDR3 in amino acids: CASSTGLAGGRDEQYF. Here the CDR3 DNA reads TGTGCCAGCAGCACCGGACTAGCGGGAGGGCGAGACGAGCAGTACTTC.

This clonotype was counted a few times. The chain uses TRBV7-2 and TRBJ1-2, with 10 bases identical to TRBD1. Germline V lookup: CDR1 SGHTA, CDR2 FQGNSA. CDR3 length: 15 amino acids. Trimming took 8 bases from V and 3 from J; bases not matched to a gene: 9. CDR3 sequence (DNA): TGTGCCAGCCGTCGAACCGGGACAGGGGACTATGGCTACACCTTC. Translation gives CASRRTGTGDYGYTF.

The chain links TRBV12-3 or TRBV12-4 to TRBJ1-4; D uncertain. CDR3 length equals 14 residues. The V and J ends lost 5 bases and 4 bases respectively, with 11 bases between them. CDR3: CASSDPVGNEKLFF. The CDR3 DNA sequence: TGTGCCAGCAGTGATCCCGTGGGTAATGAAAAACTGTTTTTT.

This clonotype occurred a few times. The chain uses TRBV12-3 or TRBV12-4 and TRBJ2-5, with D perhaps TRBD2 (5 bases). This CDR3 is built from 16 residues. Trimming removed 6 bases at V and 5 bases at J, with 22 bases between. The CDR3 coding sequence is TGTGCCAGCAGCTATCTAACTGGAGGAGCGCGGGAGACCCAGTACTTC. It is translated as CASSYLTGGARETQYF.

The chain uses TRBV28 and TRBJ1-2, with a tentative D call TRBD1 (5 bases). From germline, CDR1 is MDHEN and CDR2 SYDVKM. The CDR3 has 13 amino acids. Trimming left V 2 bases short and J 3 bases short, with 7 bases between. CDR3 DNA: TGTGCCAGCAGTTTAGGGGGGTACTATGGCTACACCTTC. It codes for CASSLGGYYGYTF.

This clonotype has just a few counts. DNA for the CDR3: TGTGCCAGCAGTGAGGGCCTAGCGACCTGGGAGACCCAGTACTTC. Protein product: CASSEGLATWETQYF. This chain links TRBV2 with TRBJ2-5; possibly TRBD2 for D (6 bases). The CDR3 extends over 15 amino acids. Germline lookup yields CDR1 SNHLY and CDR2 FYNNEI. V was clipped by 3 bases and J by 5 bases, with 16 bases between them.

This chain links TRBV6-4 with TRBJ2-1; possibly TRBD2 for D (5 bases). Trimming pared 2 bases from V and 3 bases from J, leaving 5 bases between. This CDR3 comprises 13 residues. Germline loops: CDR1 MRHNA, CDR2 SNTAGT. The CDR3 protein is CASSDRDYNEQFF. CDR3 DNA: TGTGCCAGCAGTGACCGGGACTACAATGAGCAGTTCTTC.

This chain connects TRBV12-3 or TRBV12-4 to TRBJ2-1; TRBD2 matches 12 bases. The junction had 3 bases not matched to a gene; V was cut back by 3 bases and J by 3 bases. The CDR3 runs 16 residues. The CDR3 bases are TGTGCCAGCAGTTTCCTAGCGGGAGGGGACTACAATGAGCAGTTCTTC. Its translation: CASSFLAGGDYNEQFF.

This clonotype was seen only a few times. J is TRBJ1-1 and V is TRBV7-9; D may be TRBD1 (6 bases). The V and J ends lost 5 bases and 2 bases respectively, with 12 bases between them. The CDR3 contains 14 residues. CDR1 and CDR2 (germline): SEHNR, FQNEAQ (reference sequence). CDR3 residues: CASSGSGDNTEAFF. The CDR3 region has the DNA TGTGCCAGCAGCGGCTCAGGGGATAACACTGAAGCTTTCTTT.

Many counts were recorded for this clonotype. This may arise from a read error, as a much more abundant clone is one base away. The CDR3: CATGRAGLNEQFF. In DNA form, the CDR3 reads TGTGCCACGGGACGAGCGGGATTAAATGAGCAGTTCTTC. The rearrangement joins TRBV10-3 to TRBJ2-1, with 7 bases identical to TRBD2. Germline-derived CDR1 and CDR2 are ENHRY and SYGVKD. Trimming took 10 bases from V and 7 from J; bases not matched to a gene: 10. The length of the CDR3 is 13 residues.

The CDR3 sequence: CASSLGLAGGPYEQYF. The CDR3 DNA reads TGTGCCAGCAGTTTGGGGCTAGCGGGAGGGCCCTACGAGCAGTACTTC. The V gene is TRBV28, the J gene TRBJ2-7, with 12 bases matching TRBD2. Unmatched junction bases numbered 5, after V lost 3 bases and J lost 2 bases. Germline CDR1 reads MDHEN; CDR2 reads SYDVKM. CDR3 length equals 16 residues.

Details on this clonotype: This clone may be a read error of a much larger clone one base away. The CDR3 protein is CASSRWTYLNTEAFF. Written as DNA, the CDR3 is TGTGCCAGCAGCCGGTGGACGTATCTGAACACTGAAGCTTTCTTT. The rearrangement links TRBV7-9 to TRBJ1-1; D not resolved. V lost 5 bases to trimming and J lost 0 bases, with 13 bases between them. Looked up from germline, CDR1 is SEHNR and CDR2 is FQNEAQ (reference sequence). CDR3 length: 15 residues.

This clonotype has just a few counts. The chain's CDR3 is CASSVGAGGLAGGPSGELFF. CDR3 DNA: TGTGCCAGCAGCGTAGGAGCCGGGGGACTAGCGGGAGGGCCCTCCGGGGAGCTGTTTTTT. The gene calls are TRBV9 and TRBJ2-2; 16 bases are shared with TRBD2. With 0 bases clipped from V and 6 bases from J, the junction kept 11 bases outside the gene matches. This CDR3 comprises 20 residues. Germline CDR1 is SGDLS and CDR2 is YYNGEE.